The rows below give T cell receptor beta chains drawn from one sample of a study of T-cell reconstitution after alpha-beta-depleted transplantation in children. Via MiXCR, TCRdb re-called the PCR reads, giving one row per CDR3 protein. The repertoire consists of approximately 300,000 distinct CDR3 sequences, with almost 8% occurring once and the leading ten covering approximately 9%. Sequenced here: peripheral blood, sampled 360 days after TCRalphabeta/CD19-depleted stem cell transplant. Receptor source: a female patient aged 2 to 10 who had a stem cell transplant for Fanconi anemia, so the T cells may come from the graft donor. Each CDR3 is given with its conserved first and last residue. D genes are given only for firm matches. Some rows mark clone size as missing; the rest say once, few, many or name a class of expanded clone.

abundance	d_gene	v_gene	j_gene	CDR3nt	CDR3aa
-	-	TRBV11-1	TRBJ2-5	TGTGCCAGCAGCTTAGCGTACTCTGCGTCGGGGGAGACCCAGTACTTC	CASSLAYSASGETQYF
-	-	TRBV6-5	TRBJ1-2	TGTGCCAGCAGTTACGGGGGCGGAAAGGTCTATGGCTACACCTTC	CASSYGGGKVYGYTF
-	-	TRBV3-1	TRBJ2-7	TGTGCCAGCAGCCAAGAAAACAGAGCCTACGAGCAGTACTTC	CASSQENRAYEQYF
few	-	TRBV3-1	TRBJ1-1	TGTGCCAGCAGCCAAGACCGGGGATGGTCTGTGGGCACTGAAGCTTTCTTT	CASSQDRGWSVGTEAFF
many	-	TRBV10-3	TRBJ2-6	TGTGCCATCAGTGAGTCGGTAATATCTGGGGCCAACGTCCTGACTTTC	CAISESVISGANVLTF
once	-	TRBV24-1	TRBJ1-2	TGTGCCACCAGTGCTGGATTCGGCTACACCTTC	CATSAGFGYTF
many	-	TRBV7-9	TRBJ1-2	TGTGCCAGCAGCTTGGACTATGGCTACACCTTC	CASSLDYGYTF
few	-	TRBV4-1	TRBJ2-7	TGCGCCAGCAGCCCACAATCCTTCGACTATCTTTCCGAGCAGTACTTC	CASSPQSFDYLSEQYF
-	TRBD2	TRBV18	TRBJ2-1	TGTGCCAGCTCACCGGGACTAGCGACCTACAATGAGCAGTTCTTC	CASSPGLATYNEQFF
-	-	TRBV3-1	TRBJ2-2	TGTGCCAGCAGCCAAGCAGATCTTAGGACCGGGGAGCTGTTTTTT	CASSQADLRTGELFF
many	TRBD2	TRBV10-3	TRBJ2-3	TGTGCCATCAGTTCCGGGGGGGAACCCGAGGGCACAGATACGCAGTATTTT	CAISSGGEPEGTDTQYF
-	-	TRBV21-1	TRBJ2-2	TGTGCCTTCAGCAGTACTCCTGGGAGGGTGAGCAATCCCGGGGAGCTGTTTTTT	CAFSSTPGRVSNPGELFF
-	-	TRBV6-1	TRBJ1-5	TGTGCCAGCGCCTTATGGGGGAATCAGCCCCAGCATTTT	CASALWGNQPQHF
many	-	TRBV27	TRBJ2-5	TGTGCCAGCAGTTTATTCCCAGGAGTGACCCAAGGAACCCAGTACTTC	CASSLFPGVTQGTQYF
-	-	TRBV5-6	TRBJ2-7	-	CASSWGQGAFHSPGMYF
few	-	TRBV13	TRBJ2-1	TGTGCCAGCAGCCTAGAGAGGGGCTCCTACAATGAGCAGTTCTTC	CASSLERGSYNEQFF
many	-	TRBV12-3/TRBV12-4	TRBJ1-1	TGTGCCAGCAGTTTTACCCACACTGAAGCTTTCTTT	CASSFTHTEAFF
many	TRBD1	TRBV28	TRBJ1-5	TGTGCCAGCAGCCCTACTCAAGGACAGGGAAGGCAGCCCCAGCATTTT	CASSPTQGQGRQPQHF
many	-	TRBV10-3	TRBJ1-2	TGTGCCAGGAACAACTATGGCTACACCTTC	CARNNYGYTF
few	-	TRBV10-2	TRBJ2-1	TGCGCCAGCAGGGGGGCGGGGGCAGTCGATGAGCAGTTCTTC	CASRGAGAVDEQFF
-	TRBD2	TRBV11-1	TRBJ2-3	TGTGCCAGCAGCTTAGCGAGGTACGGGGGGGCCCGAGATACGCAGTATTTT	CASSLARYGGARDTQYF
-	-	TRBV19	TRBJ2-2	TGTGCCAGTAGTCTTGAATTTCCGGGACGGTTCACCGGGGAGCTGTTTTTT	CASSLEFPGRFTGELFF
many	-	TRBV5-1	TRBJ1-1	TGCGCCAGCAGCTTGGTTAACCCGACAGGGAACACTGAAGCTTTCTTT	CASSLVNPTGNTEAFF
-	-	TRBV7-8	TRBJ1-1	TGTGCCAGCAGCCCGCGGATTGGTAGGGCGAACACTGAAGCTTTCTTT	CASSPRIGRANTEAFF
-	-	TRBV30	TRBJ1-1	TGTGCCTGGTCCTCCGGGGGCCCCCTCACTGAAGCTTTCTTT	CAWSSGGPLTEAFF
many	-	TRBV19	TRBJ1-1	TGTGCCAGTATGTGGGGGGGCACTGAAGCTTTCTTT	CASMWGGTEAFF
many	-	TRBV20-1	TRBJ1-1	TGCAGTGCAGCAGGGATGAACACTGAAGCTTTCTTT	CSAAGMNTEAFF
many	-	TRBV6-5	TRBJ2-7	TGTGCCAGCAGTTACTCGACGCAGGGGTCGTACGAGCAGTACTTC	CASSYSTQGSYEQYF
-	TRBD1	TRBV5-6	TRBJ2-7	TGTGCCAGCAGCTGGACCGGGACAGGGGCCAACGAGCAGTACTTC	CASSWTGTGANEQYF
many	-	TRBV3-1	TRBJ1-5	TGTGCCAGCAGCCACGGTCAGCGAAGCAATCAGCCCCAGCATTTT	CASSHGQRSNQPQHF
many	-	TRBV4-1	TRBJ1-2	TGCGCCAGCAGCCCTCTAGGGTACTATGGCTACACCTTC	CASSPLGYYGYTF
-	-	TRBV4-2	TRBJ1-2	TGTGCCAGCAGCCAAGAGAATCGCTGGGAGGGCTACACCTTC	CASSQENRWEGYTF
many	-	TRBV27	TRBJ2-7	TGTGCCAGCAGGACAGGCTACGAGCAGTACTTC	CASRTGYEQYF
many	TRBD1	TRBV11-2	TRBJ2-2	TGTGCCAGCAGCTTAGAACAGGGGGCCACTCCGTCCGGGGAGCTGTTTTTT	CASSLEQGATPSGELFF
-	-	TRBV19	TRBJ2-3	TGTGCCAGTAGTACGTCCGGGACAATTAGCACAGATACGCAGTATTTT	CASSTSGTISTDTQYF
few	-	TRBV6-5	TRBJ1-2	TGTGCCAGCAGTTACTCAGCTCCTAACTATGGCTACACCTTC	CASSYSAPNYGYTF
few	TRBD2	TRBV10-3	TRBJ2-7	TGTGCCATCCGGGACGGACTAGCGGATTCCTACGAGCAGTACTTC	CAIRDGLADSYEQYF
many	-	TRBV29-1	TRBJ2-7	TGCAGCTACTACGAGCAGTACTTC	CSYYEQYF
few	-	TRBV10-2	TRBJ1-5	TGCGCCAGCAGTGAGTCCCTGGATCCGGGAGGGGATTACAATCAGCCCCAGCATTTT	CASSESLDPGGDYNQPQHF
-	-	TRBV6-6	TRBJ2-7	TGTGCCAGCAGTTATTCAGACATAGAGCAGTACTTC	CASSYSDIEQYF
many	TRBD2	TRBV7-2	TRBJ2-3	TGTGCCAGCAGCTTAGCGTCGGGGGGGAGTCTATATACGCAGTATTTT	CASSLASGGSLYTQYF
many	-	TRBV7-8	TRBJ2-3	TGTGCCAGCAGCTTACCGACTAGTAGCACAGATACGCAGTATTTT	CASSLPTSSTDTQYF
many	-	TRBV20-1	TRBJ1-6	TGCAGTGCTAGCGGGACGGAATCCTATAATTCACCCCTCCACTTT	CSASGTESYNSPLHF
many	TRBD2	TRBV12-3/TRBV12-4	TRBJ2-7	TGTGCCAGCAGTACCGGACTAGCGAGTCTTGAGCAGTACTTC	CASSTGLASLEQYF
many	TRBD2	TRBV9	TRBJ2-3	TGTGCCAGCAGCGTACGTTCGGGGGGTACAGATACGCAGTATTTT	CASSVRSGGTDTQYF
-	-	TRBV5-1	TRBJ2-2	TGCGCCAGCAGCTTCAAGTCGGGCCAACTAACCGGGACCGGGGAGCTGTTTTTT	CASSFKSGQLTGTGELFF
few	TRBD1	TRBV5-1	TRBJ1-6	TGCGCCAGCAGCCCGGCAGGGGGCAATTCACCCCTCCACTTT	CASSPAGGNSPLHF
many	TRBD1	TRBV27	TRBJ1-2	TGTGCCAGCAGTTATGGGACAGGCGTTAGCTACACCTTC	CASSYGTGVSYTF